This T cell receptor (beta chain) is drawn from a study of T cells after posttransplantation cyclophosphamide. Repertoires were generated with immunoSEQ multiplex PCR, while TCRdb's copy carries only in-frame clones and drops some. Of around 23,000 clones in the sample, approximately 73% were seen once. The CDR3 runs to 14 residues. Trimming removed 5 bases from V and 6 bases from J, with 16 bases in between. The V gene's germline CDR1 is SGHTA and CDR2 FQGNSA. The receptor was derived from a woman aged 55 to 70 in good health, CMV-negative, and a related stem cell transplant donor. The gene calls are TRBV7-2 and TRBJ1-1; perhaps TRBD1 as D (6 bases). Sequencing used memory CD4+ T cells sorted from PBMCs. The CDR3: CASSIQGQIAEAFF. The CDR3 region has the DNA TGTGCCAGCAGCATACAGGGTCAGATCGCTGAAGCTTTCTTT.